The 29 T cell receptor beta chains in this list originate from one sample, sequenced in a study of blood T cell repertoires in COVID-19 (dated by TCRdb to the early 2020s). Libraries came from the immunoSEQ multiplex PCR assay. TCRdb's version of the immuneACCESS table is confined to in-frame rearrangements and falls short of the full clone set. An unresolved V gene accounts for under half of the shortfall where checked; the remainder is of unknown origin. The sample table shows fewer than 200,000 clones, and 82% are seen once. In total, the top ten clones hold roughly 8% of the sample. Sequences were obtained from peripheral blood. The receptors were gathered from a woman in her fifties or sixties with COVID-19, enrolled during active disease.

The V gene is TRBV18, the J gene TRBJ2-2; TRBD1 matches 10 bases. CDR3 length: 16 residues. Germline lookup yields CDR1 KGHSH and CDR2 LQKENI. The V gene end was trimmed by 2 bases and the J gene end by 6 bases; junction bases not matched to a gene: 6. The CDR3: CASSPIGTGEAGELFF. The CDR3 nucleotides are TGTGCCAGCTCACCAATCGGGACAGGGGAGGCCGGGGAGCTGTTTTTT. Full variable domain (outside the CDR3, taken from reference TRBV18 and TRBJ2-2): NAGVMQNPRHLVRRRGQEARLRCSPMKGHSHVYWYRQLPEEGLKFMVYLQKENIIDESGMPKERFSAEFPKEGPSILRIQQVVRGDSAAYFCASSPIGTGEAGELFFGEGSRLTVL.

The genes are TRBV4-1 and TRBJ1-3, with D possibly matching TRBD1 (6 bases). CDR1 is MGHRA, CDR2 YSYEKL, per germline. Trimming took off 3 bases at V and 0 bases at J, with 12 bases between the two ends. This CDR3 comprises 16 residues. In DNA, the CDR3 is TGCGCCAGCAGCCAGCACAGGGTTCACTCTGGAAACACCATATATTTT. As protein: CASSQHRVHSGNTIYF.

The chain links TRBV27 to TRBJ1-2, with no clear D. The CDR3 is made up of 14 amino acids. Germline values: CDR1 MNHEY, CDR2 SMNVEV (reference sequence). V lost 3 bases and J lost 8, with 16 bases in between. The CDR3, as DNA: TGTGCCAGCAGTTTTAACCGGGGAAGGAACGGCTACACCTTC. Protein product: CASSFNRGRNGYTF.

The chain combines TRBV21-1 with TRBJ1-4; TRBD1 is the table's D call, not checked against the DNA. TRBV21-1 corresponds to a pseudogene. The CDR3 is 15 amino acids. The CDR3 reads CASSKLGAGSEKLFF. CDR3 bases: TGTGCCAGCAGCAAACTGGGGGCTGGGAGTGAAAAACTGTTTTTT.

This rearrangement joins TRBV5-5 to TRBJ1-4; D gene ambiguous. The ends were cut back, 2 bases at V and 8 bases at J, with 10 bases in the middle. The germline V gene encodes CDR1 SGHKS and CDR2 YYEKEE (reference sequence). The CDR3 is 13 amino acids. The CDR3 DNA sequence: TGTGCCAGCAGCTTTCAGGTCCAAGAAAAACTGTTTTTT. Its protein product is CASSFQVQEKLFF. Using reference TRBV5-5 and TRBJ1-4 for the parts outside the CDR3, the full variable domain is DAGVTQSPTHLIKTRGQQVTLRCSPISGHKSVSWYQQVLGQGPQFIFQYYEKEERGRGNFPDRFSARQFPNYSSELNVNALLLGDSALYLCASSFQVQEKLFFGSGTQLSVL.

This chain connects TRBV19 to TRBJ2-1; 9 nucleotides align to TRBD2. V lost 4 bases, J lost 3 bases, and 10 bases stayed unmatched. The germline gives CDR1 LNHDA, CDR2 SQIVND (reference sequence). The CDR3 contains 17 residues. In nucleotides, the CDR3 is TGTGCCAGTAGTACGTCCCTTAGCGGGAGCTTCTACAATGAGCAGTTCTTC. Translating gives CASSTSLSGSFYNEQFF.

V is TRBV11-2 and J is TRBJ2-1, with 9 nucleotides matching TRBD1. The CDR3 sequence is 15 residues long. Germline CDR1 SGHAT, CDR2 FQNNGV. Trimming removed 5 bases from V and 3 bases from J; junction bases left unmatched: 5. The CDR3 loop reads CASSVDRGGYNEQFF. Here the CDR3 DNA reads TGTGCCAGCAGCGTTGACAGGGGGGGCTACAATGAGCAGTTCTTC.

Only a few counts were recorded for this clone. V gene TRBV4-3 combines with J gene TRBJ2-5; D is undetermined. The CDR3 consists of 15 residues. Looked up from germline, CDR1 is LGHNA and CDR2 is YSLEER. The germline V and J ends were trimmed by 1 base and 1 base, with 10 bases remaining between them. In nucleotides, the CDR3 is TGCGCCAGCAGCCAAGGCCTAGTCCCCCAAGAGACCCAGTACTTC. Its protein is CASSQGLVPQETQYF.

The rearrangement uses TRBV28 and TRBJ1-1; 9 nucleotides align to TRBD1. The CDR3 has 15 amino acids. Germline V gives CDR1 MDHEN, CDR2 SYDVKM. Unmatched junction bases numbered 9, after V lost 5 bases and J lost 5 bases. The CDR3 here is CASSITGQGRTEAFF. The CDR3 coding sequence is TGTGCCAGCAGTATTACTGGACAGGGGCGGACTGAAGCTTTCTTT.

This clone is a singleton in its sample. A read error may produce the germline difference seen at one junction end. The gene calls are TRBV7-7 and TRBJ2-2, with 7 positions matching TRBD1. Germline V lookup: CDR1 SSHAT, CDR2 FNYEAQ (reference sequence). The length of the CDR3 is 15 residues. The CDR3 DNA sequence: TGTGCTAGCAGCTTAGTGGGGACAGCCAACGGGGAGCTGTTTTTT. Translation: CASSLVGTANGELFF. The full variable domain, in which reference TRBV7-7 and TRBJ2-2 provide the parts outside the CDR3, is GAGVSQSPRYKVTKRGQDVTLRCDPISSHATLYWYQQALGQGPEFLTYFNYEAQPDKSGLPSDRFSAERPEGSISTLTIQRTEQRDSAMYRCASSLVGTANGELFFGEGSRLTVL.

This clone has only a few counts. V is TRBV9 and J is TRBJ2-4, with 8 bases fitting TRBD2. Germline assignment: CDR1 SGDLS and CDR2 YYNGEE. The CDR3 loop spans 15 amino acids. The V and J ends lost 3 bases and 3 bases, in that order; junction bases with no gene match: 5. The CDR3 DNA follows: TGTGCCAGCAGCGCCGGGGGGGCGGACAAAAACATTCAGTACTTC. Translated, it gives CASSAGGADKNIQYF. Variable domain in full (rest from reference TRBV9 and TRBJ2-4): DSGVTQTPKHLITATGQRVTLRCSPRSGDLSVYWYQQSLDQGLQFLIQYYNGEERAKGNILERFSAQQFPDLHSELNLSSLELGDSALYFCASSAGGADKNIQYFGAGTRLSVL.

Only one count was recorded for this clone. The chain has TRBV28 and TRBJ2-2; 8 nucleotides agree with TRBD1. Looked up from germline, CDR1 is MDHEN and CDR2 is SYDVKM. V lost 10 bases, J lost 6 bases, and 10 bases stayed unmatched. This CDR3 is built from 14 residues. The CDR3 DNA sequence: TGTGCCACCTCGTGGTTACAGGGGGCCGGGGAGCTGTTTTTT. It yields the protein CATSWLQGAGELFF. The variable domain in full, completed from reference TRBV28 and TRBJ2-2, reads DVKVTQSSRYLVKRTGEKVFLECVQDMDHENMFWYRQDPGLGLRLIYFSYDVKMKEKGDIPEGYSVSREKKERFSLILESASTNQTSMYLCATSWLQGAGELFFGEGSRLTVL.

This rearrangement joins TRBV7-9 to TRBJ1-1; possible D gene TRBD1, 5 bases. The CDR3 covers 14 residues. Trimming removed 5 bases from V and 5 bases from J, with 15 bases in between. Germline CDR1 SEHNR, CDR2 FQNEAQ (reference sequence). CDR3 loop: CASSPPTGETEAFF. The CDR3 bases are TGTGCCAGCAGCCCCCCGACGGGGGAGACTGAAGCTTTCTTT.

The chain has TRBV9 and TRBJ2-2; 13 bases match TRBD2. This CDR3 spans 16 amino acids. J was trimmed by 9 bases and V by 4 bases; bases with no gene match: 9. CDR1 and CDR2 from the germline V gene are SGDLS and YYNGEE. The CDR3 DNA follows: TGTGCCAGCAGCCCCCGGACTAGCGGGGGCCCCAGGGAGCTGTTTTTT. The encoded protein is CASSPRTSGGPRELFF.

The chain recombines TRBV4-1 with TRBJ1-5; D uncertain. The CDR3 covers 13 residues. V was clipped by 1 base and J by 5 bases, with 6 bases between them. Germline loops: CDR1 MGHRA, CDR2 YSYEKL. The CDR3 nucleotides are TGCGCCAGCAGCCAAGTCGAGGATCAGCCCCAGCATTTT. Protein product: CASSQVEDQPQHF.

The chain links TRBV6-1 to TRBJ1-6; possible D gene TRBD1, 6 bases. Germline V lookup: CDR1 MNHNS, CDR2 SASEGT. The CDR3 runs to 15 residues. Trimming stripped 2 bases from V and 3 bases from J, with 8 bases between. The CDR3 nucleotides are TGTGCCAGCAGTGAATGGACAGACTATAATTCACCCCTCCACTTT. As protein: CASSEWTDYNSPLHF.

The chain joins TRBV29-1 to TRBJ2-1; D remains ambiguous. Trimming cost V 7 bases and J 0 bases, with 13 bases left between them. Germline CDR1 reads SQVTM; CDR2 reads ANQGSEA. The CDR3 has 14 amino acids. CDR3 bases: TGCAGCGCCACCACAGATAACTCCTACAATGAGCAGTTCTTC. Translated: CSATTDNSYNEQFF.

CDR3 in amino acids: CASSSRQGGNPNYGYTF. CDR3 nucleotides: TGTGCCAGCAGTTCGCGACAGGGTGGAAACCCTAACTATGGCTACACCTTC. The chain uses TRBV28 and TRBJ1-2, with 7 bases that match TRBD1. Trimming took 4 bases from V and 0 from J; bases not matched to a gene: 11. Germline V gene data show CDR1 as MDHEN and CDR2 as SYDVKM. This CDR3 has 17 residues.

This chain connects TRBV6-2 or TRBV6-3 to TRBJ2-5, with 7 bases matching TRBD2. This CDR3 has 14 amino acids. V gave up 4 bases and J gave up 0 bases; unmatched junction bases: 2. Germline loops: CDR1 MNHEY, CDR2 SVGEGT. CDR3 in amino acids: CASSSRGYQETQYF. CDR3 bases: TGTGCCAGCAGTTCGCGGGGGTACCAAGAGACCCAGTACTTC.

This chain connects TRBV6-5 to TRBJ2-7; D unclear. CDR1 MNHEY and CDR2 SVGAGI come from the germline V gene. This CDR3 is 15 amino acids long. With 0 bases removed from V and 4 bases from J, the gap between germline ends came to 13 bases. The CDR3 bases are TGTGCCAGCAGTTACTCCCGGCTCGGAGAATACGAGCAGTACTTC. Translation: CASSYSRLGEYEQYF.

The CDR3 region has the DNA TGTGCCAGCAGCTTAGCCAACCGGGGGACAGGGGGCACAGATACGCAGTATTTT. It yields the protein CASSLANRGTGGTDTQYF. The rearrangement joins TRBV7-9 to TRBJ2-3; 10 nucleotides match TRBD1. The CDR3 is made up of 18 amino acids. Germline assignment: CDR1 SEHNR and CDR2 FQNEAQ (reference sequence). With V trimmed by 0 bases and J by 1 base, 7 bases remained unmatched.

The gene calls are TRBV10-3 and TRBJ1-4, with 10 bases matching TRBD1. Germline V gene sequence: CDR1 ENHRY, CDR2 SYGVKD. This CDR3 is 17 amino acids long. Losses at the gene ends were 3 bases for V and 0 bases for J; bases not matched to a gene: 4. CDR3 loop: CAISDWTGGATNEKLFF. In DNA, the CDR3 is TGTGCCATCAGTGACTGGACAGGGGGGGCAACTAATGAAAAACTGTTTTTT.

CDR3 DNA: TGTGCCATCCGATCAGGGGACAGAACCTACGAGCAGTACTTC. Protein product: CAIRSGDRTYEQYF. The chain employs TRBV10-3 and TRBJ2-7; TRBD1 matches 7 bases. This CDR3 contains 14 residues. With V trimmed by 8 bases and J by 2 bases, 9 bases remained unmatched. Germline V gives CDR1 ENHRY, CDR2 SYGVKD.

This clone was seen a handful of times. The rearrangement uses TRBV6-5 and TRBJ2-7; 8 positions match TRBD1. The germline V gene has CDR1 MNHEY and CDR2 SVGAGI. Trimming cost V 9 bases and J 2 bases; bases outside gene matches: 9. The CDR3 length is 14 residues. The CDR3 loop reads CASRYGQGTYEQYV. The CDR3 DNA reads TGTGCCAGTAGATATGGACAGGGAACCTACGAGCAGTACGTC.

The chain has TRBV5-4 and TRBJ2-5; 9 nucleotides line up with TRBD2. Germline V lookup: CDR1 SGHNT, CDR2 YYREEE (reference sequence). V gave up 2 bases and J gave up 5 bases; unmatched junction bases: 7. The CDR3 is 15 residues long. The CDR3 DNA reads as TGTGCCAGCAGCTTAGGCGGGAGGGCCCAGGAGACCCAGTACTTC. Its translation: CASSLGGRAQETQYF.

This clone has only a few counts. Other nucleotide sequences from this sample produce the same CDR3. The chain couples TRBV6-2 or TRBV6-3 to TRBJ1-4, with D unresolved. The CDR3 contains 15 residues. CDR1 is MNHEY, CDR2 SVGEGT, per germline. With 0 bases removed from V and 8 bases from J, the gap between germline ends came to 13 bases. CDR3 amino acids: CASSYSSRAQEKLFF. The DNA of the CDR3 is TGTGCCAGCAGTTACTCGTCGAGGGCGCAGGAAAAACTGTTTTTT.

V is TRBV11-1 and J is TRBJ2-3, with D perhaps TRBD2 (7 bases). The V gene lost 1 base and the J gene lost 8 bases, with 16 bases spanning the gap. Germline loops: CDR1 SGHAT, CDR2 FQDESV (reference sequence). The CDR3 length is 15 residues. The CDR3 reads CASSLDLGGGGTQYF. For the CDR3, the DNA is TGTGCCAGCAGCTTAGACCTAGGGGGGGGAGGTACGCAGTATTTT.

The CDR3: CASSQASPIRRTGGFGSYGYTF. In nucleotides, the CDR3 is TGTGCCAGCAGCCAAGCTTCACCGATCCGGAGGACAGGGGGCTTTGGTAGCTATGGCTACACCTTC. V usage is TRBV3-1 (or the pseudogene TRBV3-2) and J usage is TRBJ1-2, with 11 bases fitting TRBD1. The CDR3 length is 22 residues. The J segment lost 4 bases and the V segment lost 1 base, leaving 23 bases of the junction unmatched. The germline gives CDR1 LGHDT, CDR2 YNNKEL (reference sequence).

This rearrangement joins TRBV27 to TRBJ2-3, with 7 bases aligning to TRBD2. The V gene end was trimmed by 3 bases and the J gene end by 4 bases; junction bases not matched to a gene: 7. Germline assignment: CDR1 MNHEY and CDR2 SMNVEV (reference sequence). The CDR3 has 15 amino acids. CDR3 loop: CASSLGGPRADTQYF. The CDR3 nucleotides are TGTGCCAGCAGTTTGGGAGGGCCTCGGGCAGATACGCAGTATTTT.